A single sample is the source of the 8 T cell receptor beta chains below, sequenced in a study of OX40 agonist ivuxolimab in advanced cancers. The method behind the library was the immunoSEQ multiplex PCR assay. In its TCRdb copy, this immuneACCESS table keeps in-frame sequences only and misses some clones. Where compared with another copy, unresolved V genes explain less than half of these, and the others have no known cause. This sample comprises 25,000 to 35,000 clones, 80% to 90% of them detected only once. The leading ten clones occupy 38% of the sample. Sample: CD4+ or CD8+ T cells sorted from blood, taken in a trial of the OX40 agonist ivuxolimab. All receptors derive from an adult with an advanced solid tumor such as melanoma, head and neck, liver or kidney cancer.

The CDR3 is CASAGRGYYEQYF. Written as DNA, the CDR3 is TGTGCCAGCGCAGGCAGGGGGTACTACGAGCAGTACTTC. The rearrangement joins TRBV27 to TRBJ2-7, with 7 bases matching TRBD1. After removal of 8 bases from V and 3 bases from J, the junction contained 7 bases not matched to a gene. This CDR3 is 13 amino acids long. Germline V gene data show CDR1 as MNHEY and CDR2 as SMNVEV (reference sequence).

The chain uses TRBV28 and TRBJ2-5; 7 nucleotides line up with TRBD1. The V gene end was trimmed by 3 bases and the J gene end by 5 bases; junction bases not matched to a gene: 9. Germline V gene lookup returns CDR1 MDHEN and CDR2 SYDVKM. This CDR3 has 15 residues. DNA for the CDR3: TGTGCCAGCAGTTTGAATACAGGGGATGTGGAGACCCAGTACTTC. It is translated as CASSLNTGDVETQYF.

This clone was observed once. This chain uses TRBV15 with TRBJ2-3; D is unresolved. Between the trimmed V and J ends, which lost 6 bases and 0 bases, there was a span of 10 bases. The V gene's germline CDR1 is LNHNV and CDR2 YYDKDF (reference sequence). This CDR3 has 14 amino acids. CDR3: CATRERTSTDTQYF. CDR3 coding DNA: TGTGCCACCAGAGAAAGAACTAGCACAGATACGCAGTATTTT. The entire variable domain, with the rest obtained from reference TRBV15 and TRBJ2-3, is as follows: DAMVIQNPRYQVTQFGKPVTLSCSQTLNHNVMYWYQQKSSQAPKLLFHYYDKDFNNEADTPDNFQSRRPNTSFCFLDIRSPGLGDTAMYLCATRERTSTDTQYFGPGTRLTVL.

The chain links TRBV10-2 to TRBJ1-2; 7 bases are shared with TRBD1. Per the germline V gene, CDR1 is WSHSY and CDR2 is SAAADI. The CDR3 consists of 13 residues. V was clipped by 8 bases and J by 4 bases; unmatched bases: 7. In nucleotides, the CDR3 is TGCGCCAGCGACCGGACAGGAGGCTATGGCTACACCTTC. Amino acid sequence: CASDRTGGYGYTF.

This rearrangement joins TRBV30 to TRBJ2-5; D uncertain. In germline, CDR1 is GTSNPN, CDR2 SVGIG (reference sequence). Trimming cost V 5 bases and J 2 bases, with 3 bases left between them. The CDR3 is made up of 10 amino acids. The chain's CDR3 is CAWAQETQYF. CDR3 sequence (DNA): TGTGCCTGGGCTCAAGAGACCCAGTACTTC.

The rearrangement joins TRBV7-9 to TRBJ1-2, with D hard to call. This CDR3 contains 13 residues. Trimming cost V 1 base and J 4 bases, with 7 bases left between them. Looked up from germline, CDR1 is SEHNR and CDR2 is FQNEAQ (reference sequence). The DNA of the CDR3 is TGTGCCAGCAGCTTAGGAGTGATCTATGGCTACACCTTC. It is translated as CASSLGVIYGYTF.

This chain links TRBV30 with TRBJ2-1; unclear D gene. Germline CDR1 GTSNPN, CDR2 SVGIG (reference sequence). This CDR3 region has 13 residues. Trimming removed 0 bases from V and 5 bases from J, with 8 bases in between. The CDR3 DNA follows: TGTGCCTGGAGTGTTTTAGCACACAATGAGCAGTTCTTC. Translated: CAWSVLAHNEQFF.

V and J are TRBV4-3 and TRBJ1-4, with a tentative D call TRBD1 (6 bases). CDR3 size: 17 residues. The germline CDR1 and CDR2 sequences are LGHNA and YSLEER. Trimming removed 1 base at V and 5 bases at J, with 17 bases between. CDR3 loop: CASSQAAGVKGNEKLFF. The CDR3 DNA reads TGCGCCAGCAGCCAAGCAGCAGGGGTTAAGGGGAATGAAAAACTGTTTTTT.